This TCR beta chain was profiled in a study of blood T cell repertoires in COVID-19. Per germline, CDR1 SGHRS and CDR2 YFSETQ. V was pared by 1 base and J by 0 bases, with 10 bases between. The CDR3 has 15 residues. Assay used: immunoSEQ multiplex PCR; TCRdb lists only in-frame clones, some missing. The sample records 150,000 or so clones, around 85% being singletons. Specimen: peripheral blood. The sequence was collected from a woman older than 75 with acute or convalescent COVID-19. The rearrangement joins TRBV5-1 to TRBJ1-1, with D unresolved. CDR3 residues: CASSLIFQLNTEAFF. Here the CDR3 DNA reads TGCGCCAGCAGCTTGATTTTCCAGTTGAACACTGAAGCTTTCTTT.